These 20 T cell receptor beta chains originate from one sample sequenced in a study of graft-versus-host responses after intestinal transplantation (dated by TCRdb to the early 2020s). The method behind the library was the immunoSEQ multiplex PCR assay. Not all clones reach the TCRdb copy of this immuneACCESS table, which keeps in-frame sequences only. Checked studies attribute under half of the gap to unresolved V genes and leave the rest unexplained. The table for this sample lists 100,000 to 120,000 clones; about 94% of them were counted only once. About 0.51% of the sample belongs to the ten largest clones. No cognate antigen is known for these TCRs. What the time point label conveys for this sample: cells obtained before transplantation from donor or recipient. The sequenced sample was unstimulated CD8+ T cells sorted from spleen or lymph node cells, obtained before intestinal transplant. The receptors come from a human donor who received an intestinal transplant.

The chain carries TRBV5-6 and TRBJ2-5; D tentatively fits TRBD1 or TRBD2 (5 bases each). From germline, CDR1 is SGHDT and CDR2 YYEEEE. CDR3 size: 16 residues. Deletions cut 3 bases from V and 0 bases from J, with 15 bases between. CDR3 loop: CASSSWDRQYQETQYF. The CDR3 nucleotides are TGTGCCAGCAGCTCGTGGGACCGACAATACCAAGAGACCCAGTACTTC. The full variable domain, its missing parts supplied by reference TRBV5-6 and TRBJ2-5, is DAGVTQSPTHLIKTRGQQVTLRCSPKSGHDTVSWYQQALGQGPQFIFQYYEEEERQRGNFPDRFSGHQFPNYSSELNVNALLLGDSALYLCASSSWDRQYQETQYFGPGTRLLVL.

The chain's CDR3 is CASSFGGTTYEQYF. CDR3 nucleotides: TGTGCCAGCAGCTTCGGCGGAACCACCTACGAGCAGTACTTC. The J gene is TRBJ2-7, the V gene TRBV5-6; D is undetermined. The V end lost 2 bases, the J end lost 2 bases, and 11 bases lay between the germline ends. CDR3 size: 14 residues. Germline CDR1 and CDR2: SGHDT and YYEEEE.

The CDR3 coding sequence is TGTGCCATTTCTTTCGGGACAAGGGGCACTGAAGCTTTCTTT. Amino acid sequence: CAISFGTRGTEAFF. The V call is TRBV6-6, the J call TRBJ1-1; perhaps TRBD1 as D (6 bases). Trimming cost V 10 bases and J 4 bases, with 19 bases left between them. Germline V gene data show CDR1 as MNHNY and CDR2 as SVGAGI (reference sequence). The CDR3 sequence is 14 residues long.

This sequence joins TRBV7-6 and TRBJ2-1; D remains unclear. Germline-derived CDR1 and CDR2 are SGHVS and FNYEAQ. The CDR3 has 12 residues. The V gene lost 5 bases and the J gene lost 5 bases, with 7 bases spanning the gap. CDR3 residues: CASSREDNEQFF. Written as DNA, the CDR3 is TGTGCCAGCAGCCGCGAAGACAATGAGCAGTTCTTC.

V usage is TRBV7-6 and J usage is TRBJ2-3, with TRBD2 matching over 8 bases. The CDR3 contains 16 residues. Unmatched junction bases numbered 13, after V lost 6 bases and J lost 5 bases. Germline CDR1 reads SGHVS; CDR2 reads FNYEAQ. The chain's CDR3 is CASSYVAGRPIDTQYF. In nucleotides, the CDR3 is TGTGCCAGCAGTTACGTAGCGGGAAGGCCTATAGATACGCAGTATTTT.

The J gene is TRBJ2-2, the V gene TRBV28; TRBD2 matches 13 bases. The CDR3 sequence is 17 residues long. CDR1 MDHEN and CDR2 SYDVKM come from the germline V gene. The J segment lost 4 bases and the V segment lost 6 bases, leaving 8 bases of the junction unmatched. CDR3 in DNA: TGTGCCAGCAGCCCTAGGACTAGCGGGAGCCCCACCGGGGAGCTGTTTTTT. Its protein is CASSPRTSGSPTGELFF.

In its sample, this clone was seen a few times. The CDR3 bases are TGTGCCAGCAGCCCCCTAGGAGGCGGAAACACCATATATTTT. Translating gives CASSPLGGGNTIYF. The chain combines TRBV7-9 with TRBJ1-3; unclear D gene. The CDR3 covers 14 residues. V gave up 5 bases and J gave up 4 bases, with 12 bases separating them. Germline CDR1 reads SEHNR; CDR2 reads FQNEAQ (reference sequence).

This rearrangement joins TRBV4-1 to TRBJ2-5; a weak D match, TRBD2 (6 bases). The J call may be in error: the DNA end matches TRBJ2-7 better. This CDR3 region has 15 residues. The V gene's germline CDR1 is MGHRA and CDR2 YSYEKL. CDR3 sequence: CASSPGAGTGYEQYF. The CDR3 coding sequence is TGCGCCAGCAGCCCGGGCGCGGGGACTGGCTACGAGCAGTACTTC.

The chain has TRBV7-9 and TRBJ1-5, with a possible D match to TRBD1 (5 bases). Trimming removed 8 bases at V and 7 bases at J, with 18 bases between. This CDR3 region has 14 residues. CDR1 is SEHNR and CDR2 is FQNEAQ in the germline V gene (reference sequence). Written as DNA, the CDR3 is TGTGCCAGCGAGCTGGGGGTAGGTATCCAGCCCCAGCATTTT. This gives the protein CASELGVGIQPQHF.

The rearrangement uses TRBV9 and TRBJ2-1; D ambiguous. The V and J ends lost 4 bases and 3 bases respectively, with 8 bases between them. From germline, CDR1 is SGDLS and CDR2 YYNGEE. This CDR3 spans 13 amino acids. The CDR3 sequence: CASSPHGYNEQFF. As DNA, the CDR3 is TGTGCCAGCAGCCCGCACGGCTACAATGAGCAGTTCTTC.

The V call is TRBV6-6, the J call TRBJ2-1; no clear D gene. There are 12 residues in the CDR3. CDR1 is MNHNY, CDR2 SVGAGI, per germline (reference sequence). Trimming removed 0 bases from V and 6 bases from J, with 3 bases in between. The CDR3 nucleotides read TGTGCCAGCAGTTACTCTAGCAATGAGCAGTTCTTC. It encodes CASSYSSNEQFF.

The chain couples TRBV5-4 to TRBJ2-1; D remains ambiguous. With 1 base removed from V and 4 bases from J, the gap between germline ends came to 9 bases. Germline CDR1 is SGHNT and CDR2 is YYREEE (reference sequence). CDR3 size: 14 residues. CDR3 residues: CASSLTALYNEQFF. CDR3 nucleotide sequence: TGTGCCAGCAGCTTGACGGCGTTATACAATGAGCAGTTCTTC.

This clone was seen a few times. The chain recombines TRBV7-8 with TRBJ2-1, with 8 bases lining up with TRBD2. Germline assignment: CDR1 SGHVS and CDR2 FQNEAQ. V lost 1 base and J lost 6; bases outside the gene matches: 2. This CDR3 comprises 14 residues. The CDR3 DNA is TGTGCCAGCAGCTTAGGGACTAGCCTCAATGAGCAGTTCTTC. This encodes CASSLGTSLNEQFF.

The gene calls are TRBV10-2 and TRBJ2-7; no firm D call. The germline V gene has CDR1 WSHSY and CDR2 SAAADI. With 3 bases removed from V and 7 bases from J, the gap between germline ends came to 7 bases. The CDR3 has 11 amino acids. The DNA of the CDR3 is TGCGCCAGCAGTGATCTGGGAGAGCAGTACTTC. Translation gives CASSDLGEQYF.

The rearrangement links TRBV10-3 to TRBJ2-7, with D possibly TRBD2 on 5 matching bases. This CDR3 has 14 amino acids. V was cut by 3 bases and J by 5 bases, with 14 bases left in between. The germline V gene has CDR1 ENHRY and CDR2 SYGVKD. The CDR3 DNA follows: TGTGCCATCAGTGATCTTGGCGGGTCCCACGAGCAGTACTTC. Translating it yields CAISDLGGSHEQYF.

CDR3 in amino acids: CASSPRQGYEQYF. The DNA for the CDR3 is TGTGCCAGTAGCCCTCGACAGGGGTACGAGCAGTACTTC. The V call is TRBV9, the J call TRBJ2-7; 8 bases are shared with TRBD1. CDR3 length equals 13 residues. Germline CDR1 and CDR2: SGDLS and YYNGEE. J lost 4 bases, V lost 8 bases, and 8 bases had no gene match.

V gene TRBV15 combines with J gene TRBJ2-7; 11 positions agree with TRBD1. Trimming cost V 8 bases and J 4 bases; bases outside gene matches: 7. This CDR3 comprises 14 residues. Germline loops: CDR1 LNHNV, CDR2 YYDKDF (reference sequence). CDR3 region: CATSGDRGTYEQYF. The DNA of the CDR3 is TGTGCCACCTCAGGGGACAGGGGGACTTACGAGCAGTACTTC.

This clone came up once. The J gene is TRBJ2-1, the V gene TRBV6-5; 14 nucleotides agree with TRBD2. Trimming cost V 7 bases and J 4 bases; bases outside gene matches: 3. The CDR3 is 15 residues long. The V gene's germline CDR1 is MNHEY and CDR2 SVGAGI. Here the CDR3 DNA reads TGTGCCAGCATTAGACTAGCGGGAGGGTACAATGAGCAGTTCTTC. Encoded protein: CASIRLAGGYNEQFF.

The chain links TRBV19 to TRBJ2-7; D unresolved. V gave up 3 bases and J gave up 5 bases, with 14 bases separating them. Per the germline V gene, CDR1 is LNHDA and CDR2 is SQIVND (reference sequence). This CDR3 is built from 14 residues. The CDR3 region is CASSIFASGNEQYF. In DNA form, the CDR3 reads TGTGCCAGTAGTATTTTTGCTAGTGGAAACGAGCAGTACTTC.

This clone was found once. The chain has TRBV6-1 and TRBJ1-2, with D possibly matching TRBD1 (6 bases). V dropped 3 bases and J dropped 8 bases, with 10 bases sitting between them. Germline V CDR1 and CDR2: MNHNS, SASEGT. The CDR3 length is 12 residues. CDR3 sequence reads: CASSDRGGGYTF. The DNA for the CDR3 is TGTGCCAGCAGTGACAGGGGAGGAGGCTACACCTTC.